What follows is one T cell receptor (beta chain) and its context. The target antigen is unknown. Mismatch with germline at one junction end may stem from a read error. Researchers amplified the TCR beta CDR3 regions from RNA transcripts. First-round RT-PCR targeting the TCR CDR3 was performed with the HTBI primer set. TCRdb processed the multiplex PCR reads anew with MiXCR; each CDR3 protein has one entry. The sample carries roughly 650,000 distinct CDR3 sequences, 16% recorded once. This CDR3 is 13 amino acids long. Germline values: CDR1 DFQATT, CDR2 SNEGSKA (reference sequence). This record belongs to a study of T cells in Graves' hyperthyroidism and ophthalmopathy. Study-wide results and limits: Blood samples included most of the expanded thyroid clonotypes exceeding 0.001. Ophthalmopathy and stable hyperthyroidism were told apart by a 13 V-J model.

Using more than 7.5 ml of fresh peripheral blood, PBMCs were prepared. The receptor was derived from a woman aged 40 to 49 with Graves' ophthalmopathy. This chain links TRBV20-1 with TRBJ1-6; possible D gene TRBD1, 6 bases. The sample consisted of blood. The CDR3 loop is CSARIGGESPLHF. The CDR3 nucleotides are TGCAGCGCTAGAATAGGGGGGGAGTCACCCCTCCACTTT.